The 28 T cell receptor beta chains listed next were all sequenced from one sample in a study of T cell repertoires in cytomegalovirus infection. TCRdb passed the reads through MiXCR, listing each CDR3 protein once. The table records roughly 230,000 distinct CDR3 sequences, around 12% of them present only once. Sample: PBMCs. The receptors originated from a human donor in good health (CMV status not recorded). Some clones in this sample may be carry-over from other donors' samples.

This clonotype has only a few counts. The chain combines TRBV19 with TRBJ1-1; D unclear. The CDR3 contains 11 residues. Germline lookup yields CDR1 LNHDA and CDR2 SQIVND (reference sequence). V lost 4 bases and J 11 bases, leaving 11 bases between the germline ends. The CDR3 nucleotides are TGTGCCAGTAGTACCGAAACGACGGCTTTCTTT. Translation gives CASSTETTAFF.

The genes are TRBV7-3 and TRBJ2-3, with TRBD2 as a possible D gene (6 bases). The V end was cut by 0 bases, the J end by 2 bases, with 12 bases between. Germline V gene lookup returns CDR1 SGHTA and CDR2 FQGTGA. The CDR3 has 16 amino acids. The CDR3 reads CASSLTLGLFTDTQYF. CDR3 DNA: TGTGCCAGCAGCTTAACGTTGGGACTTTTCACAGATACGCAGTATTTT. Drawing the rest from reference TRBV7-3 and TRBJ2-3, the complete variable domain is GAGVSQTPSNKVTEKGKYVELRCDPISGHTALYWYRQSLGQGPEFLIYFQGTGAADDSGLPNDRFFAVRPEGSVSTLKIQRTERGDSAVYLCASSLTLGLFTDTQYFGPGTRLTVL.

Ten or more counts support this clonotype. The chain combines TRBV7-2 with TRBJ2-3; TRBD1 aligns across 7 bases. This CDR3 spans 14 amino acids. The V segment lost 5 bases and the J segment 1 base; nucleotides outside the gene matches: 3. The V gene's germline CDR1 is SGHTA and CDR2 FQGNSA. The CDR3: CASSRTGGTDTQYF. CDR3 sequence (DNA): TGTGCCAGCAGCCGGACAGGTGGCACAGATACGCAGTATTTT. The entire variable domain, with the rest obtained from reference TRBV7-2 and TRBJ2-3, is as follows: GAGVSQSPSNKVTEKGKDVELRCDPISGHTALYWYRQSLGQGLEFLIYFQGNSAPDKSGLPSDRFSAERTGGSVSTLTIQRTQQEDSAVYLCASSRTGGTDTQYFGPGTRLTVL.

This clonotype was counted many times. The CDR3 spells CASSLRVDNEQFF. The CDR3 coding sequence is TGTGCCAGCAGCTTAAGAGTTGACAATGAGCAGTTCTTC. The V call is TRBV7-8, the J call TRBJ2-1; no definite D call. CDR1 and CDR2 from the germline V gene are SGHVS and FQNEAQ. Trimming cost V 2 bases and J 5 bases, with 7 bases left between them. The CDR3 extends over 13 amino acids.

As concerns this clonotype: Given the absence of the conserved phenylalanine or tryptophan at the CDR3 end, a read error is likely. The chain has TRBV10-3 and TRBJ2-1; 7 bases match TRBD2. Looked up from germline, CDR1 is ENHRY and CDR2 is SYGVKD. The CDR3 is 12 amino acids. The V and J ends lost 7 bases and 9 bases, in that order; junction bases with no gene match: 6. The CDR3 sequence: CAITRPGGEQFL. CDR3 nucleotide sequence: TGTGCCATCACCAGGCCGGGGGGTGAGCAGTTCCTC.

This clonotype was detected only a few times. The J gene is TRBJ2-2, the V gene TRBV5-6; 8 positions agree with TRBD1. This CDR3 comprises 15 residues. The V and J ends lost 5 bases and 1 base, in that order; junction bases with no gene match: 4. Germline V lookup: CDR1 SGHDT, CDR2 YYEEEE. The CDR3 DNA reads TGTGCCAGCAGATACGGGACAGGGAACACCGGGGAGCTGTTTTTT. Translation: CASRYGTGNTGELFF.

This clonotype has a handful of counts. The V gene is TRBV28, the J gene TRBJ1-2; 7 bases map to TRBD1. This CDR3 comprises 14 residues. V was clipped by 1 base and J by 6 bases; unmatched bases: 5. Germline CDR1 is MDHEN and CDR2 is SYDVKM. The CDR3 here is CASSLYAGGDGYTF. The CDR3 region has the DNA TGTGCCAGCAGTTTATATGCAGGGGGGGATGGCTACACCTTC.

This clonotype was seen at least ten times. This chain joins TRBV6-5 and TRBJ2-5; D is unclear. The CDR3 consists of 11 residues. Germline V gives CDR1 MNHEY, CDR2 SVGAGI. Trimming removed 2 bases at V and 4 bases at J, with 2 bases between. The CDR3 here is CASSYLETQYF. The CDR3 nucleotides are TGTGCCAGCAGTTACCTAGAGACCCAGTACTTC.

V gene TRBV5-4 combines with J gene TRBJ2-7; D not certain. The V gene's germline CDR1 is SGHNT and CDR2 YYREEE (reference sequence). This CDR3 region has 14 residues. Trimming cost V 2 bases and J 2 bases, with 11 bases left between them. The CDR3, as DNA: TGTGCCAGCAGCTTAGGCCAGACCCCCTACGAGCAGTACTTC. Translation gives CASSLGQTPYEQYF.

This clonotype turned up a few times. This chain joins TRBV28 and TRBJ2-3; 9 nucleotides agree with TRBD1. V trimming: 4 bases; J trimming: 1 base; junction bases outside the gene matches: 6. In germline, CDR1 is MDHEN, CDR2 SYDVKM. This CDR3 contains 16 residues. DNA of the CDR3: TGTGCCAGCAGTTCCCCGGGGACAGGGCGCACAGATACGCAGTATTTT. It encodes CASSSPGTGRTDTQYF. The full variable domain, with the rest looked up from reference TRBV28 and TRBJ2-3, is DVKVTQSSRYLVKRTGEKVFLECVQDMDHENMFWYRQDPGLGLRLIYFSYDVKMKEKGDIPEGYSVSREKKERFSLILESASTNQTSMYLCASSSPGTGRTDTQYFGPGTRLTVL.

This clonotype was seen many times. V gene TRBV7-8 combines with J gene TRBJ1-1, with D perhaps matching TRBD1 (6 bases). The germline CDR1 and CDR2 sequences are SGHVS and FQNEAQ. The CDR3 sequence is 13 residues long. V was clipped by 5 bases and J by 5 bases, with 12 bases between them. CDR3 DNA sequence: TGTGCCAGCAGCCCCCACAGGGAAACTGAAGCTTTCTTT. Its translation: CASSPHRETEAFF. Filled out from reference TRBV7-8 and TRBJ1-1, the complete variable domain reads GAGVSQSPRYKVAKRGQDVALRCDPISGHVSLFWYQQALGQGPEFLTYFQNEAQLDKSGLPSDRFFAERPEGSVSTLKIQRTQQEDSAVYLCASSPHRETEAFFGQGTRLTVV.

Concerning this clonotype itself: A single base separates this from a much larger clone, so it may be a read error. The chain carries TRBV7-3 and TRBJ1-4, with D unresolved. The CDR3 sequence is 13 residues long. From germline, CDR1 is SGHTA and CDR2 FQGTGA. The CDR3 loop reads CTSSEGRTEKLFF. CDR3 coding DNA: TGTACCAGCAGTGAGGGCCGTACGGAAAAACTGTTTTTT.

This clonotype came up many times. The genes are TRBV11-2 and TRBJ2-5; TRBD2 matches at 7 bases. This CDR3 region has 15 residues. Germline V gene sequence: CDR1 SGHAT, CDR2 FQNNGV. V lost 1 base, J lost 2 bases, and 4 bases stayed unmatched. CDR3 protein: CASSLASGPQETQYF. In DNA form, the CDR3 reads TGTGCCAGCAGCTTAGCTAGCGGCCCACAAGAGACCCAGTACTTC.

Many counts were recorded for this clonotype. The V gene is TRBV6-2 or TRBV6-3, the J gene TRBJ2-7; D ambiguous. This CDR3 contains 13 residues. V gave up 2 bases and J gave up 3 bases, with 8 bases separating them. Per germline, CDR1 MNHEY and CDR2 SVGEGT. For the CDR3, the DNA is TGTGCCAGCAGTTACGAGCTCTTCTACGAGCAGTACTTC. This translates into CASSYELFYEQYF.

This clonotype was detected ten times or more. The gene calls are TRBV28 and TRBJ1-6; D is ambiguous. Between the trimmed V and J ends, which lost 2 bases and 9 bases, there was a span of 11 bases. CDR1 and CDR2 from the germline V gene are MDHEN and SYDVKM. This CDR3 spans 14 amino acids. CDR3 in DNA: TGTGCCAGCAGTTTAAGTGTCTCACGTTCACCCCTCCACTTT. Its translation: CASSLSVSRSPLHF. The entire variable domain, with the rest obtained from reference TRBV28 and TRBJ1-6, is as follows: DVKVTQSSRYLVKRTGEKVFLECVQDMDHENMFWYRQDPGLGLRLIYFSYDVKMKEKGDIPEGYSVSREKKERFSLILESASTNQTSMYLCASSLSVSRSPLHFGNGTRLTVT.

The gene calls are TRBV4-3 and TRBJ1-5, with a weak D call TRBD1 (6 bases). V dropped 1 base and J dropped 1 base, with 8 bases sitting between them. The CDR3 is made up of 15 amino acids. Per germline, CDR1 LGHNA and CDR2 YSLEER. In nucleotides, the CDR3 is TGCGCCAGCAGCCAAGCCACAGGGAGCAATCAGCCCCAGCATTTT. Residues: CASSQATGSNQPQHF.

This clonotype was seen many times. The chain uses TRBV7-2 and TRBJ1-2; no clear D. The CDR3 has 13 amino acids. V gave up 5 bases and J gave up 4 bases, with 11 bases separating them. In germline, CDR1 is SGHTA, CDR2 FQGNSA. CDR3 sequence (DNA): TGTGCCAGCAGCCAACCTGCCACCTATGGCTACACCTTC. Encoded protein: CASSQPATYGYTF.

This clonotype showed up many times. The chain uses TRBV6-5 and TRBJ1-2; 8 bases fit TRBD1. With V trimmed by 4 bases and J by 2 bases, 6 bases remained unmatched. The germline CDR1 and CDR2 sequences are MNHEY and SVGAGI. This CDR3 spans 15 amino acids. Here the CDR3 DNA reads TGTGCCAGCAGTTTCTTCAGGGGGCCAAACTATGGCTACACCTTC. It translates to CASSFFRGPNYGYTF.

This clonotype appeared many times. V is TRBV7-2 and J is TRBJ2-3; no definite D call. This CDR3 region has 16 residues. V lost 2 bases to trimming and J lost 5 bases, with 17 bases between them. Germline-derived CDR1 and CDR2 are SGHTA and FQGNSA. The CDR3 DNA follows: TGTGCCAGCAGCTTACAGGCTAATGGGGTCGTAGATACGCAGTATTTT. It is translated as CASSLQANGVVDTQYF.

This clonotype showed up many times. The chain is built from TRBV6-2 or TRBV6-3 and TRBJ2-7; TRBD1 might be the D (7 bases). Germline V gene data show CDR1 as MNHEY and CDR2 as SVGEGT. This CDR3 comprises 14 residues. Trimming pared 4 bases from V and 5 bases from J, leaving 15 bases between. The CDR3: CASSLPGGGNEQYF. Written as DNA, the CDR3 is TGTGCCAGCAGTTTACCAGGAGGGGGCAACGAGCAGTACTTC.

This clonotype was detected many times. The V gene is TRBV5-1, the J gene TRBJ1-1; D is possibly TRBD1 (5 bases). Germline CDR1 is SGHRS and CDR2 is YFSETQ. The CDR3 length is 13 residues. Trimming left V 5 bases short and J 1 base short, with 9 bases between. The CDR3 region has the DNA TGCGCCAGCAGGGCCAGGGAGAACACTGAAGCTTTCTTT. This translates into CASRARENTEAFF.

A word on this clonotype: One end of the junction does not line up with germline, which may come from a read error. The CDR3 DNA is TGTGCCAGCCGTTACGATCGCTCTGGGGCCAACGTCCTGACTTTC. Translating it yields CASRYDRSGANVLTF. The chain combines TRBV6-6 with TRBJ2-6; D not resolved. Germline V lookup: CDR1 MNHNY, CDR2 SVGAGI (reference sequence). This CDR3 comprises 15 residues.

A word on this clonotype: It may be a read error: a sequence one base away is much more abundant. The chain has TRBV6-2 or TRBV6-3 and TRBJ1-1; D uncertain. CDR3 length equals 13 residues. The germline CDR1 and CDR2 sequences are MNHEY and SVGEGT. The CDR3 DNA sequence: TGTGCCAGCAGTCACGCAACGAACACTGAAGCTTCCTTT. It yields the protein CASSHATNTEASF.

This clonotype was detected only a few times. This chain joins TRBV5-1 and TRBJ2-3; D possibly uses TRBD1 or TRBD2 (5 bases each). The CDR3 loop spans 15 amino acids. CDR1 is SGHRS and CDR2 is YFSETQ in the germline V gene. Trimming pared 0 bases from V and 1 base from J, leaving 9 bases between. The CDR3 loop reads CASSLAQGGTDTQYF. The CDR3 DNA sequence: TGCGCCAGCAGCTTGGCTCAGGGAGGCACAGATACGCAGTATTTT.

This rearrangement joins TRBV7-8 to TRBJ1-5; 7 bases align to TRBD1. Germline assignment: CDR1 SGHVS and CDR2 FQNEAQ. The CDR3 has 15 amino acids. Trimming cost V 6 bases and J 4 bases; bases outside gene matches: 9. The chain's CDR3 is CASSLTGSLNQPQHF. CDR3 bases: TGTGCCAGCAGTTTGACAGGGTCCTTGAATCAGCCCCAGCATTTT.

The sample holds many counts of this clonotype. The V call is TRBV7-2, the J call TRBJ2-2; D not resolved. Trimming cost V 2 bases and J 7 bases, with 8 bases left between them. Germline-derived CDR1 and CDR2 are SGHTA and FQGNSA. CDR3 length: 13 residues. This CDR3 is CASSLNEFGELFF. The CDR3 DNA reads TGTGCCAGCAGCTTAAACGAATTCGGGGAGCTGTTTTTT.

This clonotype was detected many times. The chain is built from TRBV7-2 and TRBJ2-2, with D possibly matching TRBD1 (6 bases). Germline V lookup: CDR1 SGHTA, CDR2 FQGNSA. This CDR3 spans 14 amino acids. V was clipped by 8 bases and J by 4 bases, with 14 bases between them. CDR3 region: CASRTDLGTGELFF. CDR3 coding DNA: TGTGCCAGCCGGACAGATCTCGGCACCGGGGAGCTGTTTTTT.

In this sample, this clonotype turned up a few times. V is TRBV11-2 and J is TRBJ2-6; D gene ambiguous. V lost 1 base to trimming and J lost 2 bases, with 3 bases between them. CDR1 is SGHAT and CDR2 is FQNNGV in the germline V gene. The CDR3 is made up of 14 amino acids. The CDR3 DNA is TGTGCCAGCAGCTTAGTGACTGGGGCCAACGTCCTGACTTTC. The encoded protein is CASSLVTGANVLTF.